This entry lists 16 T cell receptor beta chains sequenced from one sample in a study of T cells in Graves' hyperthyroidism and ophthalmopathy. Amplification targeted TCR beta CDR3 regions from RNA transcripts. When the TCR CDR3 underwent first-round RT-PCR, the HTBI primer set was used. TCRdb redid the calling of the multiplex PCR reads with MiXCR, one entry per CDR3 protein. The profile shows approximately 380,000 distinct CDR3 sequences, 11% to 15% of them singletons. Sequenced: blood. The receptors derive from a man aged 50-59 years with Graves' ophthalmopathy.

There are many counts of this clonotype. The rearrangement joins TRBV18 to TRBJ2-7, with 7 bases fitting TRBD2. The V gene's germline CDR1 is KGHSH and CDR2 LQKENI. Unmatched junction bases numbered 3, after V lost 4 bases and J lost 3 bases. The CDR3 has 13 amino acids. For the CDR3, the DNA is TGTGCCAGCTCACGGCTAGCGGACTACGAGCAGTACTTC. Its protein product is CASSRLADYEQYF. Combining the CDR3 with reference TRBV18 and TRBJ2-7 gives the whole variable domain NAGVMQNPRHLVRRRGQEARLRCSPMKGHSHVYWYRQLPEEGLKFMVYLQKENIIDESGMPKERFSAEFPKEGPSILRIQQVVRGDSAAYFCASSRLADYEQYFGPGTRLTVT.

This clonotype has at least ten counts. The gene calls are TRBV7-8 and TRBJ2-3; D possibly matches TRBD1 or TRBD2 (6 bases each). The CDR3 totals 19 residues. Looked up from germline, CDR1 is SGHVS and CDR2 is FQNEAQ. Trimming removed 5 bases from V and 2 bases from J, with 26 bases in between. The CDR3 region has the DNA TGTGCCAGCAGCCGGGACATCATCCCGGGAGCGACAACCACAGATACGCAGTATTTT. This sequence encodes CASSRDIIPGATTTDTQYF.

This clonotype was counted between two and nine times. This chain links TRBV30 with TRBJ2-7, with no clear D. CDR3 length: 13 amino acids. Germline V gives CDR1 GTSNPN, CDR2 SVGIG (reference sequence). V lost 0 bases, J lost 2 bases, and 8 bases lay in between. CDR3 bases: TGTGCCTGGAGTGTCGGCAGAGCCTACGAGCAGTACTTC. Encoded protein: CAWSVGRAYEQYF.

In this sample, this clonotype turned up many times. An end of the junction differs from the germline gene, which may be a read error. The chain combines TRBV30 with TRBJ2-5; 7 nucleotides match TRBD2. The CDR3 contains 15 residues. Per germline, CDR1 GTSNPN and CDR2 SVGIG (reference sequence). The CDR3: CAWSDPSGLHPRLDF. CDR3 sequence (DNA): TGTGCCTGGAGCGACCCGTCGGGACTACACCCCAGACTTGACTTC.

V usage is TRBV10-3 and J usage is TRBJ2-1; a weak D match, TRBD1 (6 bases). This CDR3 has 13 amino acids. Per the germline V gene, CDR1 is ENHRY and CDR2 is SYGVKD. The V end was cut by 6 bases, the J end by 6 bases, with 12 bases between. The CDR3 loop reads CAIRTGTLNEQFF. The CDR3 DNA reads as TGTGCCATCAGAACCGGGACACTCAATGAGCAGTTCTTC.

The sample holds many counts of this clonotype. Here the CDR3 DNA reads TGCGCCAGCAGCTTTGGGGACAGGGGGTCGAACACTGAAGCTTTCTTT. Translation: CASSFGDRGSNTEAFF. This sequence joins TRBV5-1 and TRBJ1-1; TRBD1 matches 11 bases. With 2 bases clipped from V and 1 base from J, the junction kept 4 bases outside the gene matches. CDR1 is SGHRS, CDR2 YFSETQ, per germline. CDR3 length: 16 amino acids. Supplemented by reference TRBV5-1 and TRBJ1-1, the full variable domain reads KAGVTQTPRYLIKTRGQQVTLSCSPISGHRSVSWYQQTPGQGLQFLFEYFSETQRNKGNFPGRFSGRQFSNSRSEMNVSTLELGDSALYLCASSFGDRGSNTEAFFGQGTRLTVV.

The sample holds a few counts of this clonotype. The genes are TRBV19 and TRBJ1-5, with a possible D match to TRBD1 (6 bases). Trimming removed 3 bases at V and 0 bases at J, with 15 bases between. The CDR3 runs to 17 residues. The V gene's germline CDR1 is LNHDA and CDR2 SQIVND (reference sequence). CDR3 bases: TGTGCCAGTAGTATTGGGCAGAGGGGGTATAGCAATCAGCCCCAGCATTTT. Translating it yields CASSIGQRGYSNQPQHF.

This clonotype was picked up many times. The V call is TRBV7-8, the J call TRBJ2-5; 9 bases are a match to TRBD1. The CDR3 has 18 amino acids. The V gene's germline CDR1 is SGHVS and CDR2 FQNEAQ. Trimming at V came to 0 bases and at J to 2 bases, leaving 10 bases not matched to a gene. The CDR3 DNA follows: TGTGCCAGCAGCTTAGCCGGGACAGGGTTGGTGGGACAAGAGACCCAGTACTTC. Its translation: CASSLAGTGLVGQETQYF. The whole variable domain, remainder taken from reference TRBV7-8 and TRBJ2-5, is GAGVSQSPRYKVAKRGQDVALRCDPISGHVSLFWYQQALGQGPEFLTYFQNEAQLDKSGLPSDRFFAERPEGSVSTLKIQRTQQEDSAVYLCASSLAGTGLVGQETQYFGPGTRLLVL.

In its sample, this clonotype was seen many times. This rearrangement joins TRBV20-1 to TRBJ2-7, with a tentative D call TRBD1 (6 bases). Germline CDR1 reads DFQATT; CDR2 reads SNEGSKA (reference sequence). Trimming cost V 3 bases and J 3 bases, with 15 bases left between them. The CDR3 runs to 14 residues. CDR3 amino acids: CSASPTGGVYEQYF. Here the CDR3 DNA reads TGCAGTGCTAGCCCTACTGGGGGCGTCTACGAGCAGTACTTC.

This clonotype was detected many times. The chain couples TRBV7-9 to TRBJ2-5; 9 nucleotides align to TRBD1. The CDR3 contains 16 residues. The trim removed 2 bases at V and 4 bases at J, leaving 8 bases unmatched. Germline values: CDR1 SEHNR, CDR2 FQNEAQ (reference sequence). The CDR3 DNA sequence: TGTGCCAGCAGCTTACCCGTTACAGGGGGCCGAGAGACCCAGTACTTC. Its translation: CASSLPVTGGRETQYF. The full variable domain, rest sourced from reference TRBV7-9 and TRBJ2-5, is DTGVSQNPRHKITKRGQNVTFRCDPISEHNRLYWYRQTLGQGPEFLTYFQNEAQLEKSRLLSDRFSAERPKGSFSTLEIQRTEQGDSAMYLCASSLPVTGGRETQYFGPGTRLLVL.

This clonotype showed up many times. DNA for the CDR3: TGTGCCAGCTCACCAGATAGCGGGAGTAACTACAATGAGCAGTTCTTC. This codes for CASSPDSGSNYNEQFF. The J gene is TRBJ2-1, the V gene TRBV18; 9 nucleotides match TRBD2. This CDR3 has 16 residues. The V and J ends lost 2 bases and 3 bases, in that order; junction bases with no gene match: 5. Germline V gives CDR1 KGHSH, CDR2 LQKENI.

This clonotype was counted many times. The genes are TRBV4-1 and TRBJ2-1, with D possibly TRBD2 on 5 matching bases. CDR1 and CDR2 from the germline V gene are MGHRA and YSYEKL. The CDR3 spans 19 residues. The V and J ends lost 0 bases and 1 base respectively, with 19 bases between them. The CDR3 DNA is TGCGCCAGCAGCCAAGAGGGTAGGACTCACAATCCGTCCTACAATGAGCAGTTCTTC. Translation: CASSQEGRTHNPSYNEQFF.

This clonotype was seen a handful of times. A read error may be the cause here, since a much bigger clone is one base away. V is TRBV30 and J is TRBJ1-1; D gene unclear. This CDR3 has 13 amino acids. Germline V CDR1 and CDR2: GTSNPN, SVGIG (reference sequence). CDR3: CAWSRPYNTGAFF. The CDR3 DNA reads as TGTGCCTGGAGTCGGCCGTACAACACTGGAGCTTTCTTT.

This clonotype has just a few counts. The chain joins TRBV10-3 to TRBJ2-1, with 14 bases aligning to TRBD2. V was clipped by 2 bases and J by 6 bases; unmatched bases: 0. CDR1 is ENHRY, CDR2 SYGVKD, per germline. The CDR3 length is 15 residues. The DNA for the CDR3 is TGTGCCATCAGTGAGGGGACTAGCGGGAGCAATGAGCAGTTCTTC. As protein: CAISEGTSGSNEQFF.

This clonotype was found many times. This chain connects TRBV3-1 to TRBJ2-3; D gene unclear. The CDR3 contains 14 residues. The V gene's germline CDR1 is LGHDT and CDR2 YNNKEL (reference sequence). V was pared by 5 bases and J by 0 bases, with 9 bases between. For the CDR3, the DNA is TGTGCCAGCAGCTTAGGACGGAGCACAGATACGCAGTATTTT. Encoded protein: CASSLGRSTDTQYF.

This clonotype was found many times. CDR3 DNA sequence: TGTGCCGATGCGCGGGGAGGAAACACCGGGGAGCTGTTTTTT. It codes for CADARGGNTGELFF. The chain couples TRBV12-3 or TRBV12-4 to TRBJ2-2, with a weak D call TRBD2 (6 bases). The ends were cut back, 11 bases at V and 2 bases at J, with 15 bases in the middle. The CDR3 length is 14 residues.